Below, one T cell receptor beta chain is given with its context. Germline values: CDR1 MNHNS, CDR2 SASEGT. The V end was cut by 2 bases, the J end by 1 base, with 8 bases between. The length of the CDR3 is 14 residues. PCR used 60 Vbeta primers and 13 Jbeta primers. Repertoires were generated with immunoSEQ multiplex PCR, while TCRdb's copy carries only in-frame clones and drops some. Of about 130,000 clones in the sample, roughly 84% were seen once. This sample is part of a study of cytomegalovirus exposure and HLA in healthy donors. On the study more broadly: Approximately 190 million T cells yielded approximately 110 million unique TCR beta sequences in earlier analysis.

Material for sequencing was PBMCs. The clonotype comes from a boy aged 5-17 years in good health and CMV-seronegative. This chain connects TRBV6-1 to TRBJ2-5; D remains unclear. Written as DNA, the CDR3 is TGTGCCAGCAGTGAAATGGGCCGCCAAGAGACCCAGTACTTC. Protein product: CASSEMGRQETQYF.